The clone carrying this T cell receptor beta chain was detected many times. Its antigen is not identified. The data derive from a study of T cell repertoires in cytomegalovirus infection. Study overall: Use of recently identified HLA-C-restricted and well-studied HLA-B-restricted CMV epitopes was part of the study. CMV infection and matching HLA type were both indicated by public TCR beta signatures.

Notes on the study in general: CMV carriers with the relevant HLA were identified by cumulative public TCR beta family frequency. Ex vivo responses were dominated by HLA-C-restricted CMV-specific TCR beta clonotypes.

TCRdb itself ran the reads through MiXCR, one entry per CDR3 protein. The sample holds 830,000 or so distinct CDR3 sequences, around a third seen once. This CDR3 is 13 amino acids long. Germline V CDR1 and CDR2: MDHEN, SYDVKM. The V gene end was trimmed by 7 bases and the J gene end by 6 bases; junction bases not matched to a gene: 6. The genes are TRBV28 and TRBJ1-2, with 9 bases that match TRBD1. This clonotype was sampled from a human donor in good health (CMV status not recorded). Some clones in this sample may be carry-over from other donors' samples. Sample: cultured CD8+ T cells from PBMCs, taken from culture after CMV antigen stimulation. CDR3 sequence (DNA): TGTGCCAGCACGGGACAGGGTATGAATGGCTACACCTTC. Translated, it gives CASTGQGMNGYTF.